What follows is one TCR beta chain and its context. Its antigen is not known. This sample was included in a study of blood T cells in healthy people across ages. Overall study findings and caveats: A roughly linear fall in TCR beta diversity per million T cells was seen with increasing age. As naive T cell percentage varied, TCR beta diversity correlated strongly with it. CMV status of donors was not determined, possibly confounding expanded clonotype changes.

Alongside a J-beta primer mix, a sample-barcoded 5' primer served in a second PCR lasting about 7 to 11 cycles. TCRdb analysed the 5' RACE reads with MiXCR anew, one entry per CDR3 protein. The table has under 2,000,000 distinct CDR3 sequences, about 49% seen once. RNA extraction gave at least 6 micrograms of total RNA per sample. The TCR comes from a woman aged 40-49 years in good health. Sequenced material: blood.

This chain's CDR3 is CATSRAGTETQYF. CDR3 nucleotides: TGTGCCACCAGCAGAGCAGGGACAGAGACCCAGTACTTC. The rearrangement uses TRBV15 and TRBJ2-5, with D tentatively TRBD1 or TRBD2 (5 bases each). Germline CDR1 LNHNV, CDR2 YYDKDF (reference sequence). The CDR3 has 13 amino acids. V shed 1 base and J shed 4 bases, with 7 bases lying between them.